A selection of T cell receptor beta chains follows, all from one sample in a study of T cells expressing NK-cell markers. TCRdb reanalyzed the 5' RACE reads and collapses them to one entry per CDR3 protein, without DNA. This sample's table reports approximately 460,000 distinct CDR3 sequences. The sample consisted of blood T cells: a sorted CD56 or NKG2C T cell subset, CD4+ or CD8+ T cells, or bulk PBMC T cells (not recorded which). Every receptor here comes from a woman aged 18 to 75 in good health. Each CDR3 is given with its conserved first and last residue. The listing skips clone size in some rows; elsewhere it reads once, few, many or a size class.

j_call: TRBJ2-1
v_call: TRBV25-1
cdr3_length: 16
clone_size: -
cdr3_aa: CASSPGSISSYNEQFF

j_call: TRBJ1-2
v_call: TRBV29-1
cdr3_length: 14
clone_size: -
cdr3_aa: CSVGGPREGYGYTF

j_call: TRBJ2-1
v_call: TRBV27
cdr3_length: 13
clone_size: -
cdr3_aa: CASSIQPTRTWFF

j_call: TRBJ2-6
v_call: TRBV28
cdr3_length: 15
clone_size: -
cdr3_aa: CASYRGPAGANVLTF

j_call: TRBJ2-7
v_call: TRBV6-5
cdr3_length: 14
clone_size: -
cdr3_aa: CASSYQAQSYEQYF

j_call: TRBJ1-4
v_call: TRBV10-3
cdr3_length: 12
clone_size: -
cdr3_aa: CAISDEGEKLFF

j_call: TRBJ2-2
v_call: TRBV19
cdr3_length: 14
clone_size: -
cdr3_aa: CASKGQGSTGELFF

j_call: TRBJ2-3
v_call: TRBV12-3/TRBV12-4
cdr3_length: 13
clone_size: -
cdr3_aa: CASSPAGRDTQYF

j_call: TRBJ2-4
v_call: TRBV29-1
cdr3_length: 14
clone_size: -
cdr3_aa: CSVAQQLAKNIQYF

j_call: TRBJ2-2
v_call: TRBV20-1
cdr3_length: 16
clone_size: -
cdr3_aa: CSAERTSGSRTGELFF

j_call: TRBJ2-7
v_call: TRBV15
cdr3_length: 17
clone_size: -
cdr3_aa: CATSALAGGRSSYEQYF

j_call: TRBJ2-2
v_call: TRBV18
cdr3_length: 15
clone_size: -
cdr3_aa: CASSRRDGRFGELFF

j_call: TRBJ2-5
v_call: TRBV12-3/TRBV12-4
cdr3_length: 14
clone_size: -
cdr3_aa: CASTDRGSVETQYF

j_call: TRBJ2-7
v_call: TRBV12-3/TRBV12-4
cdr3_length: 15
clone_size: -
cdr3_aa: CASSPRQGRGSEQYF

j_call: TRBJ2-3
v_call: TRBV11-2
cdr3_length: 16
clone_size: -
cdr3_aa: CASSLIAGGITDTQYF

j_call: TRBJ2-3
v_call: TRBV7-2
cdr3_length: 15
clone_size: -
cdr3_aa: CASSPSRPYTDTQYF

j_call: TRBJ1-6
v_call: TRBV5-5
cdr3_length: 15
clone_size: -
cdr3_aa: CASGPQGFDNSPLHF

j_call: TRBJ2-2
v_call: TRBV20-1
cdr3_length: 15
clone_size: -
cdr3_aa: CSASRGSALSGELFF

j_call: TRBJ2-2
v_call: TRBV9
cdr3_length: 19
clone_size: -
cdr3_aa: CASSGDRILGPTNTGELFF

j_call: TRBJ2-5
v_call: TRBV14
cdr3_length: 16
clone_size: -
cdr3_aa: CASSPTGLSYQETQYF

j_call: TRBJ2-1
v_call: TRBV5-1
cdr3_length: 14
clone_size: medium-sized
cdr3_aa: CASSLAWGGNEQFF

j_call: TRBJ2-1
v_call: TRBV7-9
cdr3_length: 13
clone_size: -
cdr3_aa: CASSFVSGGMQFF

j_call: TRBJ2-3
v_call: TRBV10-3
cdr3_length: 13
clone_size: -
cdr3_aa: CAISDLPQDTQYF

j_call: TRBJ1-1
v_call: TRBV6-1
cdr3_length: 15
clone_size: -
cdr3_aa: CASSPGAHLNTEAFF

j_call: TRBJ2-6
v_call: TRBV11-2
cdr3_length: 18
clone_size: -
cdr3_aa: CASSLGASRSRGANVLTF

j_call: TRBJ2-5
v_call: TRBV10-3
cdr3_length: 12
clone_size: -
cdr3_aa: CAISEGDIDQYF

j_call: TRBJ2-7
v_call: TRBV28
cdr3_length: 14
clone_size: -
cdr3_aa: CASSFSTGGSEQYF

j_call: TRBJ2-2
v_call: TRBV11-2
cdr3_length: 14
clone_size: -
cdr3_aa: CASRGLRRTGELFF

j_call: TRBJ1-1
v_call: TRBV20-1
cdr3_length: 12
clone_size: -
cdr3_aa: CSARGESTEAFF

j_call: TRBJ1-4
v_call: TRBV6-1
cdr3_length: 14
clone_size: -
cdr3_aa: CASSAGTLEEKLFF

j_call: TRBJ2-3
v_call: TRBV27
cdr3_length: 15
clone_size: -
cdr3_aa: CASNYGILTTDTQYF

j_call: TRBJ2-7
v_call: TRBV6-1
cdr3_length: 16
clone_size: -
cdr3_aa: CASSTKQGGDNYEQYF

j_call: TRBJ2-1
v_call: TRBV4-3
cdr3_length: 15
clone_size: -
cdr3_aa: CASSQVRRTDNEQFF

j_call: TRBJ1-3
v_call: TRBV7-8
cdr3_length: 13
clone_size: -
cdr3_aa: CASAPIPGNTIYF

j_call: TRBJ1-1
v_call: TRBV14
cdr3_length: 15
clone_size: -
cdr3_aa: CASSQDRVMNTEAFF

j_call: TRBJ2-7
v_call: TRBV20-1
cdr3_length: 15
clone_size: -
cdr3_aa: CSANRDWTGTYEQYF

j_call: TRBJ1-2
v_call: TRBV18
cdr3_length: 13
clone_size: -
cdr3_aa: CASSQGADYGYTF

j_call: TRBJ2-7
v_call: TRBV13
cdr3_length: 12
clone_size: -
cdr3_aa: CASSLSSGEQYF

j_call: TRBJ2-7
v_call: TRBV6-2/TRBV6-3
cdr3_length: 15
clone_size: -
cdr3_aa: CASSQLAGVSYEQYF

j_call: TRBJ2-1
v_call: TRBV18
cdr3_length: 16
clone_size: -
cdr3_aa: CASSSTGQSSPNEQFF

j_call: TRBJ1-5
v_call: TRBV28
cdr3_length: 14
clone_size: -
cdr3_aa: CASSLSGASQPQHF

j_call: TRBJ2-1
v_call: TRBV5-1
cdr3_length: 14
clone_size: -
cdr3_aa: CASKFEVVSNEQFF